The rows below give T cell receptor beta chains drawn from one sample of a study of CD8 T cells in Susac syndrome. TCRdb fed the immunoSEQ multiplex PCR reads into MiXCR, producing one record per CDR3 protein. This sample has over 350,000 distinct CDR3 sequences, with approximately 85% found just once. The sequenced sample consisted of CD8+ T cells from PBMCs. These TCRs come from a human donor with multiple sclerosis. CDR3s include the opening cysteine and the closing phenylalanine or tryptophan. Each record gives: clone size, V gene, J gene, D gene, CDR3 protein, CDR3 DNA. A D gene is named only where the DNA matches it firmly. Rows may omit the clone size; those that give it use once, few, many or a size class.

.,TRBV18,TRBJ1-2,.,CASSPESLVGGYTF,TGTGCCAGCTCACCGGAGAGCCTCGTGGGAGGCTACACCTTC
.,TRBV27,TRBJ2-2,TRBD1,CASSSWDRRNTGELFF,TGTGCCAGCAGCTCCTGGGACAGGAGGAACACCGGGGAGCTGTTTTTT
few,TRBV6-1,TRBJ2-5,.,CASSALGNSLETQYF,TGTGCCAGCAGCGCCCTGGGGAACTCATTGGAGACCCAGTACTTC
.,TRBV27,TRBJ2-7,.,CASSLRGRLGKHEQYF,TGTGCCAGCAGTTTAAGGGGCCGTTTGGGGAAACACGAGCAGTACTTC
.,TRBV30,TRBJ1-1,.,CAWSVGSGGPRPEAFF,TGTGCCTGGAGTGTAGGGAGTGGGGGGCCCCGGCCTGAAGCTTTCTTT
.,TRBV2,TRBJ1-1,.,CANIRPRQGAFF,TGTGCCAACATTAGACCCCGGCAGGGAGCTTTCTTT
few,TRBV29-1,TRBJ2-7,TRBD2,CSVGSGSSEQYF,TGCAGCGTTGGTAGCGGGAGCTCCGAGCAGTACTTC
once,TRBV27,TRBJ2-7,TRBD2,CASSLKAGGPSYEQYF,TGTGCCAGCAGTTTAAAAGCGGGAGGGCCTAGTTACGAGCAGTACTTC
.,TRBV3-1,TRBJ2-1,TRBD1,CASSQAGTGGLDGQFF,TGTGCCAGCAGCCAAGCCGGGACAGGGGGCCTTGACGGGCAGTTCTTC
.,TRBV20-1,TRBJ2-7,.,CSARDPDTGALEQYF,TGCAGTGCTAGAGATCCGGACACCGGAGCTCTGGAGCAGTACTTC
few,TRBV6-5,TRBJ2-1,.,CASHQGLAAYNEQFF,TGTGCCAGCCATCAGGGGCTAGCGGCCTACAATGAGCAGTTCTTC
.,TRBV10-2,TRBJ1-1,.,CASTQGGTTEAFF,TGCGCCAGCACGCAGGGTGGGACCACTGAAGCTTTCTTT
.,TRBV10-3,TRBJ2-1,.,CAISESSVGGPYNEQFF,TGTGCCATCAGTGAGTCGAGCGTGGGGGGACCCTACAATGAGCAGTTCTTC
once,TRBV4-1,TRBJ2-1,.,CASEVGPQSGEQFF,TGCGCCAGCGAGGTCGGGCCTCAATCTGGTGAGCAGTTCTTC
.,TRBV9,TRBJ1-4,.,CASSRSGLGEKLFF,TGTGCCAGCAGCCGATCGGGACTTGGTGAAAAACTGTTTTTT
.,TRBV27,TRBJ2-7,.,CASSLRGLLYEQYF,TGTGCCAGCAGCCTACGGGGACTTCTCTACGAGCAGTACTTC
.,TRBV20-1,TRBJ1-2,TRBD1,CSARGTGESYGYTF,TGCAGTGCTAGAGGGACAGGGGAGAGCTATGGCTACACCTTC
.,TRBV20-1,TRBJ2-3,.,CSARGWGPDTDTQYF,TGCAGTGCTAGGGGTTGGGGGCCCGACACAGATACGCAGTATTTT
.,TRBV7-9,TRBJ2-3,TRBD2,CASSSASGRFTDTQYF,TGTGCCAGCAGCTCGGCTAGCGGGAGGTTCACAGATACGCAGTATTTT
once,TRBV6-1,TRBJ1-1,.,CASPSPRARALPNTEAFF,TGTGCCAGCCCTTCTCCGAGGGCTCGGGCACTCCCGAACACTGAAGCTTTCTTT
.,TRBV27,TRBJ2-3,.,CASSPDFLDTQYF,TGTGCCAGCAGTCCCGACTTTCTAGATACGCAGTATTTT
.,TRBV27,TRBJ2-1,TRBD2,CASSPGTSGGLYNEQFF,TGTGCCAGCAGTCCTGGGACTAGCGGGGGGCTCTACAATGAGCAGTTCTTC
.,TRBV30,TRBJ2-7,TRBD1,CAWTTGTAIYEQYF,TGTGCCTGGACTACCGGGACAGCTATCTACGAGCAGTACTTC
.,TRBV6-5,TRBJ2-1,.,CASSYSTETIIPSSYNEQFF,TGTGCCAGCAGTTATTCGACAGAAACCATCATTCCCTCCTCCTACAATGAGCAGTTCTTC
.,TRBV27,TRBJ1-2,.,CASSSLAGDFNYGYTF,TGTGCCAGCAGTTCCCTAGCAGGGGATTTTAACTATGGCTACACCTTC
.,TRBV6-5,TRBJ2-2,.,CASSYSMAGLAGELFF,TGTGCCAGCAGTTACTCGATGGCAGGATTGGCCGGGGAGCTGTTTTTT
.,TRBV7-8,TRBJ2-7,TRBD2,CASSLGTSGLSSYEQYF,TGTGCCAGCAGCTTAGGTACTAGCGGTCTCAGCTCCTACGAGCAGTACTTC
.,TRBV6-4,TRBJ2-1,.,CASSDAWGTPYNEQFF,TGTGCCAGCAGTGATGCCTGGGGGACGCCCTACAATGAGCAGTTCTTC
.,TRBV4-1,TRBJ1-2,.,CASSRQQGSNYGYTF,TGCGCCAGCAGCCGTCAACAGGGTTCCAACTATGGCTACACCTTC
once,TRBV10-2,TRBJ1-3,.,CASSESGSSGNTIYF,TGCGCCAGCAGTGAGTCTGGGAGCTCTGGAAACACCATATATTTT
.,TRBV29-1,TRBJ2-7,.,CSALSLDGSSYEQYF,TGCAGCGCCTTGAGTTTGGACGGGAGCTCCTACGAGCAGTACTTC
.,TRBV2,TRBJ1-6,.,CASSVGQTNSPLHF,TGTGCCAGCAGTGTTGGGCAGACAAATTCACCCCTCCACTTT
.,TRBV5-1,TRBJ2-3,.,CASSPPSTGDTQYF,TGCGCCAGCAGCCCGCCGTCGACGGGGGATACGCAGTATTTT
.,TRBV12-3/TRBV12-4,TRBJ1-1,.,CASSWGSDEAFF,TGTGCCAGCAGTTGGGGCAGTGATGAAGCTTTCTTT
.,TRBV6-8,TRBJ2-1,.,CASLARGSSYNEQFF,TGTGCCAGCCTAGCCAGGGGTTCGTCCTACAATGAGCAGTTCTTC
.,TRBV28,TRBJ2-3,TRBD2,CASRRAGGPNTQYF,TGTGCCAGCAGGAGAGCGGGAGGGCCAAATACGCAGTATTTT
.,TRBV30,TRBJ2-2,TRBD2,CAWNEAGRWELFF,TGTGCCTGGAACGAAGCGGGGAGGTGGGAGCTGTTTTTT
.,TRBV6-1,TRBJ2-2,TRBD1,CASTRFVDRENTGELFF,TGTGCCAGCACGCGTTTTGTGGACAGGGAGAACACCGGGGAGCTGTTTTTT
once,TRBV25-1,TRBJ1-2,TRBD1,CASSRGTAYGYTF,TGTGCCAGCAGTAGGGGGACAGCCTATGGCTACACCTTC
.,TRBV20-1,TRBJ2-2,.,CSGRGQTGELFF,TGCAGTGGACGGGGGCAGACCGGGGAGCTGTTTTTT
.,TRBV6-1,TRBJ2-7,TRBD1,CASSGRGSSYEQYF,TGTGCCAGCAGTGGCAGGGGGAGCTCCTACGAGCAGTACTTC
.,TRBV4-1,TRBJ1-1,TRBD1,CASSQDWVQGEVNTEAFF,TGCGCCAGCAGCCAAGATTGGGTGCAGGGGGAGGTTAACACTGAAGCTTTCTTT
.,TRBV27,TRBJ2-7,TRBD1,CASSLRRGQGGYEQYF,TGTGCCAGCAGCCTTCGGAGGGGACAGGGGGGCTACGAGCAGTACTTC
.,TRBV19,TRBJ2-7,TRBD2,CASSGTSESYEQYF,TGTGCCAGTTCCGGGACTAGCGAGTCCTACGAGCAGTACTTC
.,TRBV4-1,TRBJ1-1,.,CASSQGGARGSTFF,TGCGCCAGCAGCCAAGGAGGGGCCAGGGGTAGTACTTTCTTT
.,TRBV2,TRBJ2-2,.,CASKSRGLDQRNPGELFF,TGTGCCAGCAAATCCCGGGGCTTAGACCAGAGAAATCCCGGGGAGCTGTTTTTT
.,TRBV2,TRBJ2-7,.,CACRYWSSYEQYF,TGTGCCTGTCGATACTGGAGCTCCTACGAGCAGTACTTC
.,TRBV7-7,TRBJ2-1,TRBD2,CASSPAAGGYNEQFF,TGTGCTAGCAGCCCGGCAGCGGGAGGATACAATGAGCAGTTCTTC
.,TRBV5-1,TRBJ1-1,.,CASSLKLGMNTEAFF,TGCGCCAGCAGCTTGAAGCTGGGAATGAACACTGAAGCTTTCTTT
.,TRBV29-1,TRBJ2-6,.,CSVAVPGGSGANVLTF,TGCAGCGTTGCTGTTCCCGGGGGCTCTGGGGCCAACGTCCTGACTTTC
.,TRBV12-3/TRBV12-4,TRBJ2-2,TRBD2,CASNRQPGLENTGELFF,TGTGCCAGCAATCGACAACCGGGACTAGAGAACACCGGGGAGCTGTTTTTT
few,TRBV2,TRBJ2-2,.,CASRLYTGELFF,TGTGCCAGCAGGCTATACACCGGGGAGCTGTTTTTT
many,TRBV19,TRBJ1-2,.,CASSPDSYGYTF,TGTGCCAGTAGTCCCGACAGCTATGGCTACACCTTC